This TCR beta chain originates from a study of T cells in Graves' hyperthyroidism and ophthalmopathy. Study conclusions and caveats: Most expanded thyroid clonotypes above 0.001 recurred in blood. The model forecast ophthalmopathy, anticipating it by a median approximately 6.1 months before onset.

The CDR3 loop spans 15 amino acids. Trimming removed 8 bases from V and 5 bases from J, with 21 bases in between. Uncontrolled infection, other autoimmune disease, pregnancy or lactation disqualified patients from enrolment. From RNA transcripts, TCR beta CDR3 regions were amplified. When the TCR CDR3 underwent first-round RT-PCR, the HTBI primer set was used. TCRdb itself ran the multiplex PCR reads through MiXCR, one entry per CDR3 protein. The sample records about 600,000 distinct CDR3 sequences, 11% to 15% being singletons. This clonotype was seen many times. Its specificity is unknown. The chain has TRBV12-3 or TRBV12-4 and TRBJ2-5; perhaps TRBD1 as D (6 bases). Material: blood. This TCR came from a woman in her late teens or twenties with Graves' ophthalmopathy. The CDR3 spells CASGYRARRGETQYF. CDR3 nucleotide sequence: TGTGCCAGCGGATACAGGGCCCGCCGAGGGGAGACCCAGTACTTC.